This TCR beta chain came from a study of lymphopenia after photon versus proton radiotherapy. Study results and limitations: After the lymphocyte nadir, photon-treated repertoires showed oligoclonal expansion, especially of CD8+ Temra cells.

With 0 bases clipped from V and 8 bases from J, the junction kept 9 bases outside the gene matches. Germline values: CDR1 SGHRS, CDR2 YFSETQ. The CDR3 runs to 16 residues. Comment on this clone: What it binds is not known.

Clones were sequenced by immunoSEQ multiplex PCR, and TCRdb holds only the in-frame ones, with some missing. The table includes 65,000 or so clones, roughly 90% detected once. The V and J genes are TRBV5-1 and TRBJ2-1, with TRBD2 matching 9 bases. Specimen: peripheral blood, collected from a patient treated with proton-based radiotherapy. The receptor was derived from a man at least 80 years old with esophageal cancer. DNA of the CDR3: TGCGCCAGCAGCTTGGATGGTAGCGGGAGCTTCCATGAGCAGTTCTTC. It codes for CASSLDGSGSFHEQFF.